Given below is one TCR beta chain in context. Its matching antigen is unknown. This sample was included in a study of T-cell reconstitution after alpha-beta-depleted transplantation in children. General observations from the study: Surviving recipient cells, namely T cells and thymic progenitors, were the source of high day-60 TCRbeta diversity in some patients. Reportedly, alpha-beta T cells present about two months post-transplant originated from several hundred expanded clones of graft origin. Once a year had passed after transplant, T-cell counts and diversity came mostly from newly produced T cells.

The authors prepared the TCRbeta library with unique molecular identifiers. TCRdb reprocessed the PCR reads with MiXCR, giving one entry per CDR3 protein. The repertoire holds 90,000 to 100,000 distinct CDR3 sequences, with 20% to 30% as singletons. The receptor was isolated from a boy aged 2 to 10 with acute lymphoblastic leukemia, due to receive a stem cell transplant. The starting material was PBMCs, obtained before TCRalphabeta/CD19-depleted stem cell transplant.

CDR3 sequence (DNA): TGTGCCAGCAGCGTCCCAGGGTACAATGAGCAGTTCTTC. This encodes CASSVPGYNEQFF. V usage is TRBV9 and J usage is TRBJ2-1; a possible D gene is TRBD1 (5 bases). The CDR3 loop spans 13 amino acids. Germline V gene sequence: CDR1 SGDLS, CDR2 YYNGEE. Trimming cost V 2 bases and J 4 bases, with 7 bases left between them.